The rows below give T cell receptor beta chains drawn from one sample of a study of T cells in Graves' hyperthyroidism and ophthalmopathy. A single record per CDR3 protein comes from TCRdb applying MiXCR to the multiplex PCR reads. The sample has about 250,000 distinct CDR3 sequences; approximately 21% are singletons. The source material was blood. Receptors originate from a man aged 30-40 years with Graves' ophthalmopathy. Each CDR3 is given with its conserved first and last residue. A D gene is named only where the DNA matches it firmly. Only part of the rows carry a size: once, few, many, or a class if the clone is expanded.

cdr3_length	v_call	d_call	clone_size	j_call	cdr3_aa	cdr3_nt
16	TRBV18	-	-	TRBJ1-3	CASSPPGGYSGNTIYF	TGTGCCAGCTCACCACCGGGCGGCTACTCTGGAAACACCATATATTTT
16	TRBV5-1	-	few	TRBJ2-6	CASSPVSGSGANVLTF	TGCGCCAGCAGTCCGGTCTCGGGGTCTGGGGCCAACGTCCTGACTTTC
16	TRBV7-9	-	-	TRBJ1-2	CASSLGLQGLDYGYTF	TGTGCCAGCAGCCTCGGTTTGCAGGGGTTAGACTATGGCTACACCTTC
14	TRBV7-6	-	-	TRBJ2-5	CASSLVGRRETQYF	TGTGCCAGCAGCTTAGTCGGGCGGAGGGAGACCCAGTACTTC
16	TRBV5-6	-	few	TRBJ2-3	CASSGIAETRTDTQYF	TGTGCCAGCAGTGGGATAGCGGAAACCCGCACAGATACGCAGTATTTT
18	TRBV2	-	few	TRBJ1-2	CASSTTLPRQSANYGYTF	TGTGCCAGCAGCACTACCTTACCTCGACAGAGTGCTAACTATGGCTACACCTTC
11	TRBV6-1	-	-	TRBJ2-7	CASGWGGEQYF	TGTGCCAGCGGATGGGGAGGCGAGCAGTACTTC
15	TRBV11-3	-	few	TRBJ2-2	CASRPINVNTGELFF	TGTGCCAGCAGACCCATTAACGTAAACACCGGGGAGCTGTTTTTT
16	TRBV20-1	-	many	TRBJ2-2	CSARDYAGSNTGELFF	TGCAGTGCTAGAGATTATGCGGGATCGAACACCGGGGAGCTGTTTTTT
13	TRBV19	TRBD1	-	TRBJ1-1	CASNDRGGTEAFF	TGTGCCAGCAACGACAGGGGCGGCACTGAAGCTTTCTTT
14	TRBV6-2/TRBV6-3	-	few	TRBJ1-1	CASTQGNLNTEAFF	TGTGCCAGCACACAGGGAAATTTGAACACTGAAGCTTTCTTT
14	TRBV20-1	-	-	TRBJ2-5	CSANRAGTQETQYF	TGCAGTGCCAACAGGGCGGGGACCCAAGAGACCCAGTACTTC
14	TRBV7-9	-	-	TRBJ1-4	CASSLRKAGEKLFF	TGTGCCAGCAGCTTGAGGAAAGCAGGGGAAAAACTGTTTTTT
15	TRBV12-3/TRBV12-4	TRBD2	few	TRBJ2-3	CASRNSGSATDTQYF	TGTGCCAGCAGGAATAGCGGGAGCGCCACAGATACGCAGTATTTT
15	TRBV28	TRBD2	-	TRBJ2-7	CASSLQRERSYEQYF	TGTGCCAGCAGTTTACAGCGGGAGAGGTCCTACGAGCAGTACTTC
17	TRBV11-3	TRBD2	-	TRBJ2-2	CASSHTRTSGRGGELFF	TGTGCCAGCAGCCACACCAGGACTAGCGGGAGAGGCGGGGAGCTGTTTTTT
15	TRBV2	TRBD2	-	TRBJ2-7	CASRPLPGGNYEQYF	TGTGCCAGCAGACCTTTGCCGGGAGGAAACTACGAGCAGTACTTC
13	TRBV28	-	many	TRBJ2-5	CASSELRQETQYF	TGTGCCAGCAGTGAGCTCAGGCAAGAGACCCAGTACTTC
17	TRBV6-6	-	-	TRBJ2-1	CASSYSIGLRSYNEQFF	TGTGCCAGCAGTTACTCGATCGGATTGCGGTCTTACAATGAGCAGTTCTTC
16	TRBV18	TRBD1	-	TRBJ2-3	CASSPLIGQVTDTQYF	TGTGCCAGCTCACCACTAATCGGACAGGTCACAGATACGCAGTATTTT
15	TRBV12-3/TRBV12-4	TRBD2	many	TRBJ2-5	CASSTGLGVGSAQYF	TGTGCCAGCAGTACGGGACTAGGGGTCGGGTCGGCCCAGTACTTC
18	TRBV7-9	TRBD1	few	TRBJ1-1	CASSLAGGQGHPNTEAFF	TGTGCCAGCAGCTTAGCGGGGGGACAGGGTCACCCGAACACTGAAGCTTTCTTT
15	TRBV28	-	-	TRBJ2-7	CASSLLRDLTYEQYF	TGTGCCAGCAGTTTATTGAGGGATCTCACCTACGAGCAGTACTTC
16	TRBV3-1	TRBD2	few	TRBJ2-2	CASSQRQAGSTGELFF	TGTGCCAGCAGCCAACGACAAGCGGGGTCGACCGGGGAGCTGTTTTTT
13	TRBV30	TRBD1	-	TRBJ1-2	CAWATGGGYGYTF	TGTGCCTGGGCTACAGGGGGAGGCTATGGCTACACCTTC
14	TRBV28	TRBD2	-	TRBJ2-7	CASSFLAGAYEQYF	TGTGCCAGCAGTTTTCTAGCGGGAGCCTACGAGCAGTACTTC